Each of the 15 T cell receptor beta chains below was sequenced from the same sample in a study of cytomegalovirus exposure and HLA in healthy donors (TCRdb year 2017). Libraries came from the immunoSEQ multiplex PCR assay. A mixture of 60 forward primers for TCR Vbeta segments and 13 reverse primers for TCR Jbeta segments was used in the multiplex PCR. TCRdb holds this immuneACCESS table with in-frame rearrangements only. Some clones are missing; in checked studies, unresolved V genes explain under half, and the rest has no known cause. This sample has 100,000 to 150,000 clones in its table, and 65% to 80% of those were observed once. The top ten clonotypes cover about 13% of the sample. Sequencing was performed on PBMCs. These receptors were obtained from a woman aged 35 to 49 in good health and CMV-seropositive.

The chain uses TRBV11-1 and TRBJ2-5; D ambiguous. Germline V gives CDR1 SGHAT, CDR2 FQDESV (reference sequence). There are 15 residues in the CDR3. V was clipped by 0 bases and J by 1 base, with 9 bases between them. CDR3 sequence reads: CASSLAPIIQETQYF. The CDR3 DNA reads as TGTGCCAGCAGCTTAGCGCCTATAATCCAAGAGACCCAGTACTTC.

This clone was counted a few times. The chain joins TRBV2 to TRBJ2-3; D may be TRBD2 (6 bases). The CDR3 is 15 amino acids. Per germline, CDR1 SNHLY and CDR2 FYNNEI. V dropped 6 bases and J dropped 2 bases, with 15 bases sitting between them. The CDR3 region has the DNA TGTGCCAGCAGGGGACGGGGACTGTTCACAGATACGCAGTATTTT. Protein product: CASRGRGLFTDTQYF.

The rearrangement links TRBV27 to TRBJ2-7; no definite D call. V lost 9 bases, J lost 0 bases, and 12 bases lay in between. Germline assignment: CDR1 MNHEY and CDR2 SMNVEV (reference sequence). The length of the CDR3 is 13 residues. CDR3 nucleotides: TGTGCCAGTCGTGATTCGAGCTCCTACGAGCAGTACTTC. Translating gives CASRDSSSYEQYF.

V usage is TRBV7-9 and J usage is TRBJ1-1, with a tentative D call TRBD1 (5 bases). V lost 2 bases and J lost 8, with 12 bases in between. This CDR3 has 13 amino acids. Germline CDR1 is SEHNR and CDR2 is FQNEAQ (reference sequence). CDR3 nucleotide sequence: TGTGCCAGCAGCTTACCAGGGTTCCTCGAAGCTTTCTTT. Protein: CASSLPGFLEAFF.

V is TRBV10-2 and J is TRBJ2-5, with D perhaps TRBD1 (5 bases). This CDR3 spans 14 amino acids. V gave up 5 bases and J gave up 7 bases, with 17 bases separating them. The germline gives CDR1 WSHSY, CDR2 SAAADI. This CDR3 reads CASSLGAGRGTQYF. As DNA, the CDR3 is TGCGCCAGCAGTCTAGGGGCTGGTAGGGGGACCCAGTACTTC.

The rearrangement joins TRBV9 to TRBJ1-1; D possibly corresponds to TRBD1 (5 bases). Germline values: CDR1 SGDLS, CDR2 YYNGEE. This CDR3 contains 14 residues. With 4 bases removed from V and 3 bases from J, the gap between germline ends came to 13 bases. The CDR3 region is CASSSRLRDTEAFF. As DNA, the CDR3 is TGTGCCAGCAGCTCACGGCTCAGGGACACTGAAGCTTTCTTT.

The chain joins TRBV7-9 to TRBJ2-3; D is possibly TRBD2 (5 bases). The ends were cut back, 0 bases at V and 2 bases at J, with 6 bases in the middle. The CDR3 covers 14 residues. Germline CDR1 is SEHNR and CDR2 is FQNEAQ (reference sequence). Written as DNA, the CDR3 is TGTGCCAGCAGCTTAGCCGGGAACACAGATACGCAGTATTTT. It specifies CASSLAGNTDTQYF.

The CDR3 DNA reads as TGTGCCAGCAGCTTGCGGGAGAGCCCCACAGATACGCAGTATTTT. It codes for CASSLRESPTDTQYF. The chain couples TRBV7-9 to TRBJ2-3, with 7 bases lining up with TRBD2. The germline V gene has CDR1 SEHNR and CDR2 FQNEAQ (reference sequence). The trim removed 3 bases at V and 2 bases at J, leaving 5 bases unmatched. The CDR3 runs to 15 residues.

This sequence joins TRBV18 and TRBJ1-4, with TRBD1 identical over 10 bases. J was trimmed by 8 bases and V by 6 bases; bases with no gene match: 6. The CDR3 has 14 amino acids. Germline V gene sequence: CDR1 KGHSH, CDR2 LQKENI. The CDR3, as DNA: TGTGCCAGCTCTCGGGACAGGGGAGTCGAAAAACTGTTTTTT. Amino acids: CASSRDRGVEKLFF.

In its sample, this clone was seen a few times. V is TRBV29-1 and J is TRBJ2-2; 10 bases line up with TRBD2. The ends lost 7 bases at V and 4 bases at J; junction bases unmatched: 3. This CDR3 spans 13 amino acids. Germline values: CDR1 SQVTM, CDR2 ANQGSEA. The CDR3 region is CSAGLALTGELFF. The CDR3 coding sequence is TGCAGCGCGGGACTAGCGCTCACCGGGGAGCTGTTTTTT.

This sequence joins TRBV21-1 and TRBJ2-1; TRBD2, the table's D call, was not compared with the DNA. TRBV21-1 has pseudogene status. The length of the CDR3 is 15 residues. As DNA, the CDR3 is TGTGCCAGCTTCCCACTCAGGGACTCCCATAATGAGCAGTTCTTC. Protein: CASFPLRDSHNEQFF.

This clone came up once. The V gene is TRBV28, the J gene TRBJ2-3; 7 bases line up with TRBD2. Germline CDR1 reads MDHEN; CDR2 reads SYDVKM. The J segment lost 5 bases and the V segment lost 2 bases, leaving 13 bases of the junction unmatched. This CDR3 region has 17 residues. In DNA, the CDR3 is TGTGCCAGCAGTTTAGAGGAGGGCGGGAGTTCGAGAGATACGCAGTATTTT. Translating gives CASSLEEGGSSRDTQYF.

V usage is TRBV6-6 and J usage is TRBJ1-5; 9 nucleotides line up with TRBD1. The CDR3 is 14 residues long. The germline CDR1 and CDR2 sequences are MNHNY and SVGAGI (reference sequence). CDR3 DNA sequence: TGTGTCGGGAGGGGACAGGGAAGCAATCAGCCCCAGCATTTT. Translation: CVGRGQGSNQPQHF.

The genes are TRBV7-9 and TRBJ2-1, with 11 bases aligning to TRBD2. This CDR3 is built from 15 residues. CDR1 SEHNR and CDR2 FQNEAQ come from the germline V gene (reference sequence). Germline trimming cut 0 bases from V and 8 bases from J; bases unmatched to any gene: 3. This CDR3 is CASSLATGLADEQFF. The CDR3 bases are TGTGCCAGCAGCTTAGCGACGGGACTAGCGGATGAGCAGTTCTTC.

The J gene is TRBJ2-7, the V gene TRBV7-8; TRBD1 is a possible D gene (5 bases). With 0 bases removed from V and 2 bases from J, the gap between germline ends came to 11 bases. Germline V gene lookup returns CDR1 SGHVS and CDR2 FQNEAQ. The CDR3 is 15 amino acids. In DNA, the CDR3 is TGTGCCAGCAGCTTAGCGGGGCAGGCACCCTACGAGCAGTACTTC. As protein: CASSLAGQAPYEQYF.